This paragraph covers one T cell receptor beta chain sequence. Sequenced by immunoSEQ multiplex PCR; TCRdb stores in-frame clones only, minus some. The sample yields more than 15,000 clones, approximately 90% seen once. This entry belongs to a study of PD-L1 blockade in urothelial cancer. Losses at the gene ends were 2 bases for V and 4 bases for J; bases not matched to a gene: 13. This CDR3 region has 20 residues. The germline V gene encodes CDR1 MGHRA and CDR2 YSYEKL. The chain uses TRBV4-1 and TRBJ2-2, with 13 bases aligning to TRBD2. This clonotype originated in a man aged 45-60 years with urothelial cancer. The specimen comprised PBMCs, sampled around atezolizumab (anti-PD-L1) treatment. This CDR3 reads CASSQTLMTSGRLGTGELFF. The CDR3 nucleotides read TGCGCCAGCAGCCAAACCCTTATGACTAGCGGGAGGCTTGGCACCGGGGAGCTGTTTTTT.